What follows are 23 T cell receptor beta chains derived from one specimen sequenced in a study of blood T cell repertoires in COVID-19. Here immunoSEQ multiplex PCR was the method, and the copy in TCRdb shows in-frame clones only, minus some. Among hundreds of thousands of clones listed, approximately 90% were seen once. The specimen was peripheral blood. The receptors derive from a woman aged 50 to 60 with active or convalescent COVID-19.

The genes are TRBV19 and TRBJ2-1; 11 positions match TRBD2. This CDR3 has 15 residues. Germline CDR1 LNHDA, CDR2 SQIVND (reference sequence). The V gene end was trimmed by 3 bases and the J gene end by 9 bases; junction bases not matched to a gene: 7. The CDR3 DNA reads as TGTGCCAGTAGTATTTCTAGCGGGAGGTTGGGTGAGCAGTTCTTC. Encoded protein: CASSISSGRLGEQFF.

This chain uses TRBV5-1 with TRBJ2-3, with TRBD1 as a possible D gene (5 bases). Trimming removed 2 bases from V and 6 bases from J, with 16 bases in between. CDR3 length equals 15 residues. CDR1 is SGHRS, CDR2 YFSETQ, per germline. The CDR3 coding sequence is TGCGCCAGCAGCTTTGCCCAGACAGCAGGGGATACGCAGTATTTT. It translates to CASSFAQTAGDTQYF.

This clone was recorded once. The chain joins TRBV7-9 to TRBJ1-1, with unresolved D. V gave up 4 bases and J gave up 2 bases, with 17 bases separating them. The CDR3 runs to 16 residues. Per the germline V gene, CDR1 is SEHNR and CDR2 is FQNEAQ (reference sequence). CDR3: CASSSPEGYGNTEAFF. In DNA, the CDR3 is TGTGCCAGCAGCTCCCCGGAGGGATACGGAAACACTGAAGCTTTCTTT.

The rearrangement joins TRBV4-3 to TRBJ1-4; possibly TRBD1 for D (6 bases). V lost 1 base and J lost 8, with 17 bases in between. CDR1 and CDR2 from the germline V gene are LGHNA and YSLEER. This CDR3 is built from 16 residues. The CDR3 region is CASSQAQGLIGEKLFF. CDR3 coding DNA: TGCGCCAGCAGCCAAGCTCAGGGGCTAATAGGGGAAAAACTGTTTTTT.

This CDR3 reads CASSLTGADTQYF. For the CDR3, the DNA is TGTGCCAGCAGCTTAACCGGGGCAGATACGCAGTATTTT. The chain joins TRBV7-3 to TRBJ2-3; D might be TRBD2 (5 bases). The CDR3 is 13 amino acids. V was clipped by 0 bases and J by 4 bases, with 5 bases between them. Germline CDR1 and CDR2: SGHTA and FQGTGA.

The V call is TRBV27, the J call TRBJ1-4, with D uncertain. The CDR3 totals 14 residues. V lost 3 bases and J lost 4, with 9 bases in between. Germline V gene data show CDR1 as MNHEY and CDR2 as SMNVEV (reference sequence). CDR3 DNA: TGTGCCAGCAGTTTTTTGGGGAGTAATGAAAAACTGTTTTTT. Residues: CASSFLGSNEKLFF.

This clone was recorded once. This chain joins TRBV15 and TRBJ1-1, with no clear D. Germline CDR1 is LNHNV and CDR2 is YYDKDF (reference sequence). Trimming took off 0 bases at V and 8 bases at J, with 10 bases between the two ends. The CDR3 has 13 amino acids. The CDR3 sequence: CATSRDPGREAFF. In DNA, the CDR3 is TGTGCCACCAGCAGAGATCCTGGGCGAGAAGCTTTCTTT.

The genes are TRBV18 and TRBJ2-4; possible D gene TRBD1, 6 bases. Germline V lookup: CDR1 KGHSH, CDR2 LQKENI. Trimming cost V 3 bases and J 9 bases, with 21 bases left between them. CDR3 length: 16 amino acids. The CDR3 DNA is TGTGCCAGCTCACCCCAGACAGGACCAGGGTGGAGCATTCAGTACTTC. Protein: CASSPQTGPGWSIQYF.

This chain links TRBV27 with TRBJ2-1, with D perhaps TRBD2 (6 bases). CDR1 is MNHEY and CDR2 is SMNVEV in the germline V gene (reference sequence). This CDR3 comprises 18 residues. V lost 3 bases and J lost 3, with 21 bases in between. CDR3 protein: CASSFWLSGTPDYNEQFF. The CDR3 nucleotides are TGTGCCAGCAGTTTCTGGTTGTCGGGGACTCCGGACTACAATGAGCAGTTCTTC.

The chain has TRBV7-8 and TRBJ1-1; 8 nucleotides line up with TRBD1. CDR1 is SGHVS, CDR2 FQNEAQ, per germline. V trimming: 2 bases; J trimming: 0 bases; junction bases outside the gene matches: 8. The length of the CDR3 is 17 residues. In nucleotides, the CDR3 is TGTGCCAGCAGCTTACTTCGGACAGGGACCATGAACACTGAAGCTTTCTTT. Its protein product is CASSLLRTGTMNTEAFF.

The V gene is TRBV19, the J gene TRBJ1-1; possibly TRBD1 for D (6 bases). The V end lost 5 bases, the J end lost 5 bases, and 18 bases lay between the germline ends. The CDR3 loop spans 15 amino acids. CDR1 and CDR2 (germline): LNHDA, SQIVND (reference sequence). The CDR3 here is CASSLGGHRGTEAFF. CDR3 bases: TGTGCCAGTAGTCTAGGGGGGCACCGCGGTACTGAAGCTTTCTTT. The variable domain in full, completed from reference TRBV19 and TRBJ1-1, reads DGGITQSPKYLFRKEGQNVTLSCEQNLNHDAMYWYRQDPGQGLRLIYYSQIVNDFQKGDIAEGYSVSREKKESFPLTVTSAQKNPTAFYLCASSLGGHRGTEAFFGQGTRLTVV.

This clone occurred once. This chain uses TRBV21-1 with TRBJ1-2. TRBV21-1 is designated a pseudogene. The CDR3 length is 13 residues. This chain's CDR3 is CASSKWGDYGYTF. The CDR3 DNA follows: TGTGCCAGCAGCAAGTGGGGGGACTATGGCTACACCTTC.

This chain links TRBV6-2 or TRBV6-3 with TRBJ1-1; D is perhaps TRBD1 (6 bases). This CDR3 has 12 residues. The germline gives CDR1 MNHEY, CDR2 SVGEGT. The germline V and J ends were trimmed by 5 bases and 5 bases, with 9 bases remaining between them. In nucleotides, the CDR3 is TGTGCCAGCAGTAGGGGGGGAACTGAAGCTTTCTTT. Translating gives CASSRGGTEAFF.

Turning to this clone: Other DNA sequences within the sample encode an identical CDR3. The genes are TRBV9 and TRBJ2-7, with 11 bases matching TRBD2. V dropped 1 base and J dropped 4; count of bases not matched to a gene: 1. Germline V gene sequence: CDR1 SGDLS, CDR2 YYNGEE. The length of the CDR3 is 14 residues. CDR3 sequence (DNA): TGTGCCAGCAGCGTAACTAGCGGGAGTTACGAGCAGTACTTC. It is translated as CASSVTSGSYEQYF. Combining the CDR3 with reference TRBV9 and TRBJ2-7 gives the whole variable domain DSGVTQTPKHLITATGQRVTLRCSPRSGDLSVYWYQQSLDQGLQFLIQYYNGEERAKGNILERFSAQQFPDLHSELNLSSLELGDSALYFCASSVTSGSYEQYFGPGTRLTVT.

The rearrangement links TRBV3-1 (or the pseudogene TRBV3-2) to TRBJ1-3; D is unclear. Per germline, CDR1 LGHDT and CDR2 YNNKEL (reference sequence). The CDR3 totals 14 residues. The V end lost 2 bases, the J end lost 6 bases, and 11 bases lay between the germline ends. The CDR3: CASSQSIHQNTIYF. In DNA form, the CDR3 reads TGTGCCAGCAGCCAAAGCATCCATCAAAACACCATATATTTT.

J is TRBJ2-7 and V is TRBV27; 12 nucleotides agree with TRBD2. This CDR3 has 16 residues. With 5 bases clipped from V and 2 bases from J, the junction kept 7 bases outside the gene matches. Germline V lookup: CDR1 MNHEY, CDR2 SMNVEV (reference sequence). Written as DNA, the CDR3 is TGTGCCAGCAGTCCCCTTGCTAGCGGGGGGGCCTACGAGCAGTACTTC. This codes for CASSPLASGGAYEQYF.

This clone has only a few counts. V usage is TRBV5-1 and J usage is TRBJ2-5, with 7 bases fitting TRBD2. Germline CDR1 is SGHRS and CDR2 is YFSETQ. With 4 bases clipped from V and 2 bases from J, the junction kept 8 bases outside the gene matches. The CDR3 covers 15 residues. The DNA of the CDR3 is TGCGCCAGCAGCCCGGGACTACTGTCTCAAGAGACCCAGTACTTC. As protein: CASSPGLLSQETQYF.

This chain uses TRBV3-1 (or the pseudogene TRBV3-2) with TRBJ1-4; D is uncertain. The CDR3 spans 15 residues. V lost 3 bases to trimming and J lost 2 bases, with 10 bases between them. Germline CDR1 reads LGHDT; CDR2 reads YNNKEL (reference sequence). The CDR3 coding sequence is TGTGCCAGCAGCCAGGGCGCCCTCACTAATGAAAAACTGTTTTTT. This translates into CASSQGALTNEKLFF.

This chain joins TRBV20-1 and TRBJ1-4, with 7 bases that match TRBD1. CDR1 is DFQATT and CDR2 is SNEGSKA in the germline V gene (reference sequence). CDR3 length: 14 residues. Trimming cost V 3 bases and J 7 bases; bases outside gene matches: 8. The CDR3 spells CSASTQGIGEKLFF. CDR3 nucleotide sequence: TGCAGTGCTAGTACACAGGGGATAGGTGAAAAACTGTTTTTT.

This chain uses TRBV30 with TRBJ1-1; D possibly corresponds to TRBD1 (6 bases). Germline V gives CDR1 GTSNPN, CDR2 SVGIG (reference sequence). The CDR3 is 13 residues long. Trimming stripped 2 bases from V and 8 bases from J, with 15 bases between. The CDR3 DNA is TGTGCCTGGAGTCGGCAATCCGGGACAGAAGCTTTCTTT. This translates into CAWSRQSGTEAFF.

This chain uses TRBV29-1 with TRBJ2-1; the match to TRBD1 covers 8 bases. Germline values: CDR1 SQVTM, CDR2 ANQGSEA. With V trimmed by 7 bases and J by 1 base, 3 bases remained unmatched. There are 13 residues in the CDR3. The chain's CDR3 is CSADRGSYNEQFF. The CDR3, as DNA: TGCAGCGCCGACAGGGGATCCTACAATGAGCAGTTCTTC.

The V call is TRBV5-4, the J call TRBJ2-7; no reliable D call. There are 13 residues in the CDR3. Germline values: CDR1 SGHNT, CDR2 YYREEE (reference sequence). The V and J ends lost 4 bases and 1 base respectively, with 9 bases between them. CDR3 sequence reads: CASSPTGSYEQYF. For the CDR3, the DNA is TGTGCCAGCAGCCCGACGGGTTCCTACGAGCAGTACTTC.

This clone was detected only once. The V call is TRBV5-4, the J call TRBJ1-2; a possible D gene is TRBD1 (5 bases). The CDR3 has 15 amino acids. Trimming cost V 0 bases and J 3 bases, with 12 bases left between them. CDR1 and CDR2 (germline): SGHNT, YYREEE (reference sequence). CDR3 sequence reads: CASSLASGLYYGYTF. The CDR3 region has the DNA TGTGCCAGCAGCTTGGCGTCAGGGCTTTACTATGGCTACACCTTC. The full variable domain, with the rest looked up from reference TRBV5-4 and TRBJ1-2, is ETGVTQSPTHLIKTRGQQVTLRCSSQSGHNTVSWYQQALGQGPQFIFQYYREEENGRGNFPPRFSGLQFPNYSSELNVNALELDDSALYLCASSLASGLYYGYTFGSGTRLTVV.